This T cell receptor (beta chain) was sequenced in a study of T cell changes during pregnancy in multiple sclerosis. Generated by immunoSEQ multiplex PCR, the TCRdb table keeps only in-frame clones and is missing some. The sample contains roughly 80,000 clones, under 95% of which appear only once. V lost 4 bases and J 6 bases, leaving 10 bases between the germline ends. The CDR3 totals 12 residues. Looked up from germline, CDR1 is SGHRS and CDR2 is YFSETQ. The TCR sequence derives from a female donor with multiple sclerosis, enrolled in a pregnancy study. Specimen: peripheral blood, collected before pregnancy. The rearrangement uses TRBV5-1 and TRBJ1-2; weak D call: TRBD1 (5 bases). CDR3 protein: CASSQDRNGYTF. CDR3 nucleotides: TGCGCCAGCAGCCAAGACAGAAATGGCTACACCTTC.